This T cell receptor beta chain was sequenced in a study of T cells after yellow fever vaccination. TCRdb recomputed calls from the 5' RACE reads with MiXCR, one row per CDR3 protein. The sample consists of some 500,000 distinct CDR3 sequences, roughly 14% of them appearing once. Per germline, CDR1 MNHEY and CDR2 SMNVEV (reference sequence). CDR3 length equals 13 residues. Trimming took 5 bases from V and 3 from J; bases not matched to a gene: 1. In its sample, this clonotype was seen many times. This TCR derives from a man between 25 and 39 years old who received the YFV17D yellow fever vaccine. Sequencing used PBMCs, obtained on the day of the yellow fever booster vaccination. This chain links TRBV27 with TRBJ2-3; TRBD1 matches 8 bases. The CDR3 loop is CASSRQGTDTQYF. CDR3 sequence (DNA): TGTGCCAGCAGTCGACAGGGGACAGATACGCAGTATTTT.